What follows is one T cell receptor beta chain and its context. TEMRA cells were FACS-enriched, and CD8+ and CD4+ T cells were isolated negatively. Germline CDR1 and CDR2: MNHEY and SMNVEV (reference sequence). This CDR3 region has 12 residues. Deletions cut 5 bases from V and 7 bases from J, with 12 bases between. When the RNA was reverse transcribed, random hexamers were used with an input of about 0.5 to 1 ug. Across 54 Vbeta and 13 Jbeta, TCR beta CDR3 was amplified with immunoSEQ multiplex PCR. Each CDR3 protein gets one entry after TCRdb re-called the immunoSEQ multiplex PCR reads with MiXCR. Here the sample spans about 210,000 distinct CDR3 sequences, 95% being singletons. The data are from a study of CD8 T cells in Susac syndrome.

This chain links TRBV27 with TRBJ2-7; D may correspond to TRBD1 or TRBD2 (6 bases each). The specimen sequenced was CD4+ T cells from PBMCs. The TCR originated in a human donor with multiple sclerosis. The CDR3 coding sequence is TGTGCCAGCAGTGACCGGGGGCGGGAGCAGTACTTC. Translated: CASSDRGREQYF.